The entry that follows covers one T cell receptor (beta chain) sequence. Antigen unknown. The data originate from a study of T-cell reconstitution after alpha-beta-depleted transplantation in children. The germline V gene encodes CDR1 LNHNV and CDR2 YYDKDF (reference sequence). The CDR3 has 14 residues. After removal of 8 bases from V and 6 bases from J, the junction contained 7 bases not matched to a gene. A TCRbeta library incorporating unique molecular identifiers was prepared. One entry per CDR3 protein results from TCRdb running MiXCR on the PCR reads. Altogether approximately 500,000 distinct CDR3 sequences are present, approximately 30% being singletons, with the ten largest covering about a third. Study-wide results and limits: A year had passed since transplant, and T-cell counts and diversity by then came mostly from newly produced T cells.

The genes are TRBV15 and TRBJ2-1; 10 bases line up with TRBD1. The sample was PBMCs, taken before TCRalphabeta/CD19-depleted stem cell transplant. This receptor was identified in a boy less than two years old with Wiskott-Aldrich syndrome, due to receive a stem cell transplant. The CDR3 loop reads CATRRTGGINEQFF. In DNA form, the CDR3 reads TGTGCCACCCGACGGACAGGGGGGATCAATGAGCAGTTCTTC.